Shown below are 2 T cell receptor beta chains from a single sample sequenced in a study of T cell repertoires in cytomegalovirus infection. No antigen has been assigned to these receptors. Each CDR3 protein gets one entry after TCRdb re-called the reads with MiXCR. The repertoire includes some 920,000 distinct CDR3 sequences, 31% of them detected once, and 13% sits in the top ten. The sample here was cultured CD8+ T cells from PBMCs, taken from culture after CMV antigen stimulation. The receptors stem from a human donor in good health (CMV status not recorded). Some clones in this sample may be carry-over from other donors' samples.

The V and J genes are TRBV14 and TRBJ1-5; a possible D gene is TRBD1 (5 bases). V dropped 0 bases and J dropped 9 bases, with 9 bases sitting between them. This CDR3 comprises 13 residues. CDR1 and CDR2 (germline): SGHDN, FVKESK. CDR3 bases: TGTGCCAGCAGCCAAGATTACGGGGGGCCCCAGCATTTT. Translation: CASSQDYGGPQHF.

The genes are TRBV15 and TRBJ2-1, with 10 bases lining up with TRBD2. This CDR3 has 19 amino acids. CDR1 and CDR2 (germline): LNHNV, YYDKDF (reference sequence). The J segment lost 5 bases and the V segment lost 0 bases, leaving 13 bases of the junction unmatched. The CDR3 spells CATSRDGLAGAGGNNEQFF. The DNA for the CDR3 is TGTGCCACCAGCAGAGATGGTCTAGCGGGGGCCGGAGGGAACAATGAGCAGTTCTTC.